The clone carrying this T cell receptor (beta chain) was detected a few times. Antigen specificity is unknown. This sample is part of a study of T cells in Graves' hyperthyroidism and ophthalmopathy. TCR beta CDR3 region amplification was performed from RNA transcripts. Researchers ran a first-round RT-PCR on the TCR CDR3 using the HTBI primer set. From the multiplex PCR reads, TCRdb called clonotypes with MiXCR, one entry per CDR3 protein. This table holds more than 500,000 distinct CDR3 sequences, approximately 15% found once. Germline CDR1 is LGHNA and CDR2 is YSLEER. CDR3 size: 17 residues. V shed 4 bases and J 2 bases; nucleotides not matched to a gene: 12. Study-level findings and limits: Blood also showed most of the thyroid clonotypes that were expanded above 0.001.

Duration under 3 months, a NOSPECS grade of at least 4, and a Clinical Activity Score of at least 3 characterized the ophthalmopathy patients. PBMCs came from more than 9.5 ml fresh peripheral blood. The sequence was obtained from a woman in her thirties or forties with Graves' ophthalmopathy. Input material: blood. The genes are TRBV4-3 and TRBJ2-7; TRBD2 aligns across 9 bases. The CDR3 region has the DNA TGCGCCAGCAGCCGCTGGGGTGGGAGCGGGAGGACCTACGAGCAGTACTTC. Translating it yields CASSRWGGSGRTYEQYF.